The clone carrying this T cell receptor (beta chain) turned up a few times. It was with a sample-barcoded 5' primer and a J-beta primer mix that a second PCR of about 6 to 12 cycles was run. TCRdb reprocessed the 5' RACE reads via MiXCR and lists one record per CDR3 protein. Here the sample spans approximately 1.5 million distinct CDR3 sequences, less than 45% being singletons. Trimming cost V 7 bases and J 5 bases, with 14 bases left between them. Germline values: CDR1 SQVTM, CDR2 ANQGSEA. This CDR3 region has 13 residues. The data were taken from a study of blood T cells in healthy people across ages.

This clonotype originated in a woman aged 18-29 years in good health. The material sequenced was blood. The rearrangement links TRBV29-1 to TRBJ2-2; perhaps D is TRBD1 or TRBD2 (5 bases each). DNA of the CDR3: TGCAGCGCCGGGACGGTCCCTACCGGGGAGCTGTTTTTT. Its translation is CSAGTVPTGELFF.